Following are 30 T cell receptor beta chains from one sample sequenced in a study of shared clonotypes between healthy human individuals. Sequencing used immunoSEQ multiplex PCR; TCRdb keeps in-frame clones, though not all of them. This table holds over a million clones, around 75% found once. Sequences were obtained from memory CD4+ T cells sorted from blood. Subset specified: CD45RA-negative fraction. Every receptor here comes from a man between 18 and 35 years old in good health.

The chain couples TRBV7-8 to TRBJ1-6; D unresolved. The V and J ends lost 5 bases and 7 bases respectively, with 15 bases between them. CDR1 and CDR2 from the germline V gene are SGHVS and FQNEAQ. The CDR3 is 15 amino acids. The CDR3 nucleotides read TGTGCCAGCAGCCCCATTGGGGTGGTGAATTCACCCCTCCACTTT. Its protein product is CASSPIGVVNSPLHF.

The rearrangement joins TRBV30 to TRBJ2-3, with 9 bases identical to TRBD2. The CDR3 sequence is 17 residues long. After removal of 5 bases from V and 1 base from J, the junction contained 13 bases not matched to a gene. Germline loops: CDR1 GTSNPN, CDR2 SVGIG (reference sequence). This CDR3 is CAWGHGSGGTGTDTQYF. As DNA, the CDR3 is TGTGCCTGGGGTCACGGGAGCGGGGGGACGGGCACAGATACGCAGTATTTT.

In DNA, the CDR3 is TGTGCCAGCAGCGAAACGGACAGGGTCCTTAATAGCAATCAGCCCCAGCATTTT. Translation gives CASSETDRVLNSNQPQHF. The chain employs TRBV7-8 and TRBJ1-5; 8 bases map to TRBD1. Germline V gives CDR1 SGHVS, CDR2 FQNEAQ. With 5 bases clipped from V and 0 bases from J, the junction kept 12 bases outside the gene matches. The CDR3 sequence is 18 residues long.

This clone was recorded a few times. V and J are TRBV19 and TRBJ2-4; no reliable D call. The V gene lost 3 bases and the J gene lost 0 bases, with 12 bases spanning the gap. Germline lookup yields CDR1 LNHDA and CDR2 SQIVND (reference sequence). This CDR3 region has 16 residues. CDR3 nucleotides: TGTGCCAGTAGTATTAACAGCGTCCTAGCCAAAAACATTCAGTACTTC. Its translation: CASSINSVLAKNIQYF.

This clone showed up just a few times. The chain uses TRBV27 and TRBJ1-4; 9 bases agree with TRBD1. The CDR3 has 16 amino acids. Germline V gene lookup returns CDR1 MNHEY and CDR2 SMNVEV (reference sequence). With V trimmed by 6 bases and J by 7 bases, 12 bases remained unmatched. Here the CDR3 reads CASRDRGSVRGEKLFF. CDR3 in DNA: TGTGCCAGCAGGGACAGGGGATCGGTACGTGGTGAAAAACTGTTTTTT.

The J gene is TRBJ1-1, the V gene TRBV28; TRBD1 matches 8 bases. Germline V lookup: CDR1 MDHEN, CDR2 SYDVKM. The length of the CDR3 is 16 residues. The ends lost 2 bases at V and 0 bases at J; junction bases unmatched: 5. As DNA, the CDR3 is TGTGCCAGCAGTTTAATCAGGGGGCCAATGAACACTGAAGCTTTCTTT. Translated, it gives CASSLIRGPMNTEAFF.

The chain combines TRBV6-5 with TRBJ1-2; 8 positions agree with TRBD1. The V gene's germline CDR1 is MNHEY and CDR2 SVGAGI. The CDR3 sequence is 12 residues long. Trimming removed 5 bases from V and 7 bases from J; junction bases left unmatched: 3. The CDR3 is CASSTGGAGYTF. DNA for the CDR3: TGTGCCAGCAGTACAGGGGGAGCTGGCTACACCTTC.

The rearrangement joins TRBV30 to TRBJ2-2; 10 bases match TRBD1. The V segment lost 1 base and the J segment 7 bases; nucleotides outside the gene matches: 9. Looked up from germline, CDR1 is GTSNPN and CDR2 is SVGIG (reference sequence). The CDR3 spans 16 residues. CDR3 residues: CAWSGRTGGYGGELFF. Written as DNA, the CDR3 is TGTGCCTGGAGTGGGCGGACAGGGGGATATGGCGGGGAGCTGTTTTTT. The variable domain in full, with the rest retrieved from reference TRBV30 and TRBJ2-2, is SQTIHQWPATLVQPVGSPLSLECTVEGTSNPNLYWYRQAAGRGLQLLFYSVGIGQISSEVPQNLSASRPQDRQFILSSKKLLLSDSGFYLCAWSGRTGGYGGELFFGEGSRLTVL.

The CDR3 region has the DNA TGCGCCAGCAGCAAACAGGGATTTGGAAACACCATATATTTT. It translates to CASSKQGFGNTIYF. V and J are TRBV4-1 and TRBJ1-3; the D gene is possibly TRBD1 (6 bases). This CDR3 comprises 14 residues. Germline V gives CDR1 MGHRA, CDR2 YSYEKL. Trimming stripped 5 bases from V and 3 bases from J, with 11 bases between.

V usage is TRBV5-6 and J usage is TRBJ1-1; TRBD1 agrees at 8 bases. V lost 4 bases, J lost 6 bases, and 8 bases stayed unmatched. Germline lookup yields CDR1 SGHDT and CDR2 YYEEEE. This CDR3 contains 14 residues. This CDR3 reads CASSKGTGRSEAFF. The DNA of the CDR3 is TGTGCCAGCAGCAAAGGGACAGGTCGCTCTGAAGCTTTCTTT.

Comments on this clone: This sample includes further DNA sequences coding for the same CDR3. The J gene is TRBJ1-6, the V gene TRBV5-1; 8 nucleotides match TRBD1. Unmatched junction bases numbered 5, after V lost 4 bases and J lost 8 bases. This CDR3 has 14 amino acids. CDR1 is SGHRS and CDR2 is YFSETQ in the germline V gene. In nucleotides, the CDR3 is TGCGCCAGCAGCAGTACAGGGGGAGATTCACCCCTCCACTTT. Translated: CASSSTGGDSPLHF.

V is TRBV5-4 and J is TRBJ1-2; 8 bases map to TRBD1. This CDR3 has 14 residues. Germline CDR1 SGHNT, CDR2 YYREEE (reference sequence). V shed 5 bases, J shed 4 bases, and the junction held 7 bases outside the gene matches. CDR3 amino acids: CASSRTGGSYGYTF. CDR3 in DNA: TGTGCCAGCAGTAGAACAGGGGGAAGCTATGGCTACACCTTC.

This CDR3 reads CASSELGRGLTEAFF. In DNA, the CDR3 is TGTGCCAGCAGTGAATTGGGCAGGGGGCTGACTGAAGCTTTCTTT. The genes are TRBV6-1 and TRBJ1-1; 8 bases map to TRBD1. The ends lost 2 bases at V and 5 bases at J; junction bases unmatched: 7. The CDR3 sequence is 15 residues long. From germline, CDR1 is MNHNS and CDR2 SASEGT.

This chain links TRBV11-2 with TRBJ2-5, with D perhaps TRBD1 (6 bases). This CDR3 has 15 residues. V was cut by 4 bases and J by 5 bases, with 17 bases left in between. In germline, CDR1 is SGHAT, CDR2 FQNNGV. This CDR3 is CASSSARGNDETQYF. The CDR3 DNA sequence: TGTGCCAGCAGCTCGGCGAGGGGGAATGATGAGACCCAGTACTTC. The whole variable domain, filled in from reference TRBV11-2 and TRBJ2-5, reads EAGVAQSPRYKIIEKRQSVAFWCNPISGHATLYWYQQILGQGPKLLIQFQNNGVVDDSQLPKDRFSAERLKGVDSTLKIQPAKLEDSAVYLCASSSARGNDETQYFGPGTRLLVL.

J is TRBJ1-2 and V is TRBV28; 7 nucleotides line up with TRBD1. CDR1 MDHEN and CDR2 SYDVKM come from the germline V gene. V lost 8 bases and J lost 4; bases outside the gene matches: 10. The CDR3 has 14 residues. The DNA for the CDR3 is TGTGCCAGCGAAAAAGGGGGCGGGCGCTATGGCTACACCTTC. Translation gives CASEKGGGRYGYTF.

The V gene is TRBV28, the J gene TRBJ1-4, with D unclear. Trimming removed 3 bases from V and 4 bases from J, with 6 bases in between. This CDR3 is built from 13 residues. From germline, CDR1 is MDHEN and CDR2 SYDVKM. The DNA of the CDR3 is TGTGCCAGCAGTTTCGACGGTAATGAAAAACTGTTTTTT. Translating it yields CASSFDGNEKLFF.

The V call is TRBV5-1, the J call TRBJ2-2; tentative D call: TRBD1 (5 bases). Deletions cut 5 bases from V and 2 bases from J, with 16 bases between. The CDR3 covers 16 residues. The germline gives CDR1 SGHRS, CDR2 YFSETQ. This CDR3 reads CASSRNQGKNTGELFF. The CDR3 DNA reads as TGCGCCAGCAGTCGGAATCAGGGAAAAAACACCGGGGAGCTGTTTTTT.

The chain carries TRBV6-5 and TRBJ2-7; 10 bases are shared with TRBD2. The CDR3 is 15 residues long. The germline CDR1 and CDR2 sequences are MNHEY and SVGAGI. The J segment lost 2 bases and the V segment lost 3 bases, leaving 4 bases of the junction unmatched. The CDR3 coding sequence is TGTGCCAGCAGTTATGCTAGCGGGAGCCCCTACGAGCAGTACTTC. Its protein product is CASSYASGSPYEQYF.

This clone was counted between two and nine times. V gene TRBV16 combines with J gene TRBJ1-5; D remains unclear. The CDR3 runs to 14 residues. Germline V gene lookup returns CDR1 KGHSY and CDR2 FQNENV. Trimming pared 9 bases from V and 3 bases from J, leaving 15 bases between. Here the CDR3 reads CASTTEWDNQPQHF. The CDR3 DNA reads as TGTGCCAGTACCACCGAGTGGGACAATCAGCCCCAGCATTTT.

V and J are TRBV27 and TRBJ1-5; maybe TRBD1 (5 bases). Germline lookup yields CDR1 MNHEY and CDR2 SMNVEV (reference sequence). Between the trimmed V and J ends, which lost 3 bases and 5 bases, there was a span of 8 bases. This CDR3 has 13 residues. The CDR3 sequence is CASSLGGDQPQHF. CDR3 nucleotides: TGTGCCAGCAGTTTGGGAGGGGATCAGCCCCAGCATTTT.

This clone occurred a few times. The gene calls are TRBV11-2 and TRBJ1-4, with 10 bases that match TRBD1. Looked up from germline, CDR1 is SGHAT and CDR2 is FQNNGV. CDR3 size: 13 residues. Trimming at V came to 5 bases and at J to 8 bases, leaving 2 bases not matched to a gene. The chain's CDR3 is CASSRQGAEKLFF. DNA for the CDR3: TGTGCCAGCAGCCGACAGGGGGCGGAAAAACTGTTTTTT.

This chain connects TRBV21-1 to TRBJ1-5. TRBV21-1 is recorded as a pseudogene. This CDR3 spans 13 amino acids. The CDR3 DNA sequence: TGTGCCAGCAGGGGGGGGTACAATCAGCCCCAGCATTTT. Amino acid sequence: CASRGGYNQPQHF.

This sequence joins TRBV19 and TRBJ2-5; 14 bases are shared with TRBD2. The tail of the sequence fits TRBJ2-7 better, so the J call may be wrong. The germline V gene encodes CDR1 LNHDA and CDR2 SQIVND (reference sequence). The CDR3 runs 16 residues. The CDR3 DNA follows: TGTGCCAGTAGTATCGAATTGGGACTAGCGGGAGCCGAGCAGTACTTC. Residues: CASSIELGLAGAEQYF.

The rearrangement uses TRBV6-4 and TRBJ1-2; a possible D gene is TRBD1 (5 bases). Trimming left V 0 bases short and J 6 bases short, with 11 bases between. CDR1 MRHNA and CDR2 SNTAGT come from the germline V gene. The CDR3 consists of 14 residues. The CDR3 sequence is CASSDSGGANGYTF. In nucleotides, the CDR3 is TGTGCCAGCAGTGACTCTGGGGGTGCGAATGGCTACACCTTC.

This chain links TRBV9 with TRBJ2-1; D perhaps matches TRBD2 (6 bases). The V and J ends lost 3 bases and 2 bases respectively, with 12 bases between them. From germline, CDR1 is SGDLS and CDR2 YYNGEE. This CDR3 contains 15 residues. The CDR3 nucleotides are TGTGCCAGCAGCGGACAAGGACTAACCTACAATGAGCAGTTCTTC. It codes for CASSGQGLTYNEQFF.

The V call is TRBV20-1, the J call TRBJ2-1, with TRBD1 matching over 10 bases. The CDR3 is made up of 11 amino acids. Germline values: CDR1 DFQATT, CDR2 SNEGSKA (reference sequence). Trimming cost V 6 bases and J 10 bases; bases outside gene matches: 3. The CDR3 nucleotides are TGCAGTGCGACAGGGGGCCGAGAGCAGTTCTTC. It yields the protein CSATGGREQFF.

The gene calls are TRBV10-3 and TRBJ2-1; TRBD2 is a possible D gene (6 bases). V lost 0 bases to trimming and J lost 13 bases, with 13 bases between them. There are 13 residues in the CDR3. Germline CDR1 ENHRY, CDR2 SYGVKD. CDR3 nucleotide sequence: TGTGCCATCAGTGAGTCGGCTAGCGAGCCCCAGTTCTTC. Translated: CAISESASEPQFF.

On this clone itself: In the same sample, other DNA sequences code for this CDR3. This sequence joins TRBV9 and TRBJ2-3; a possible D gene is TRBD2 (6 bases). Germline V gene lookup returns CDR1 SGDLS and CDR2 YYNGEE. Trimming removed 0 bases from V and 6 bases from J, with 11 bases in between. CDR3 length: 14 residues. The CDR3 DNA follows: TGTGCCAGCAGCGTAGGGAGGGGAAGGGATACGCAGTATTTT. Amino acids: CASSVGRGRDTQYF.

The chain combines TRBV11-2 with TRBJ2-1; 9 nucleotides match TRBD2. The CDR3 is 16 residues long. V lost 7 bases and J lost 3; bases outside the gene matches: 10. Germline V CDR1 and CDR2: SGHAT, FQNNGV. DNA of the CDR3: TGTGCCAGCACTCTCGGGGCTAGCGGGGTCTACAATGAGCAGTTCTTC. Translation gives CASTLGASGVYNEQFF.

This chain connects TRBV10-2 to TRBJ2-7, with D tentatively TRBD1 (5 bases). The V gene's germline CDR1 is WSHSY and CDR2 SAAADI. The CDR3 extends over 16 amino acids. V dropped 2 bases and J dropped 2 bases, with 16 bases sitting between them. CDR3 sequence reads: CASSEGGGIRAYEQYF. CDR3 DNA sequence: TGCGCCAGCAGTGAGGGCGGCGGTATCAGGGCCTACGAGCAGTACTTC.